The T cell receptor beta chain described here comes from a study of early T cells in non-severe SARS-CoV-2 infection. The CDR3 is 14 residues long. V lost 3 bases and J 5 bases, leaving 15 bases between the germline ends. The germline V gene encodes CDR1 SGDLS and CDR2 YYNGEE. Individual cDNA molecules were tagged with unique molecular identifiers, the study reported. Via MiXCR, TCRdb re-called the 5' RACE reads, giving one row per CDR3 protein. The table lists about 77,000 distinct CDR3 sequences, around 12% of them singletons. The sequence was obtained from an adult who was a healthcare worker with PCR-confirmed SARS-CoV-2 infection or an uninfected control (not recorded which). The donor label of this sample is uncertain. V is TRBV9 and J is TRBJ2-7; D perhaps matches TRBD2 (6 bases). The sample was whole blood, taken at baseline. CDR3 residues: CASSAGASAHEQYF. The CDR3 bases are TGTGCCAGCAGCGCCGGGGCTAGCGCCCACGAGCAGTACTTC. Filled out from reference TRBV9 and TRBJ2-7, the complete variable domain reads DSGVTQTPKHLITATGQRVTLRCSPRSGDLSVYWYQQSLDQGLQFLIQYYNGEERAKGNILERFSAQQFPDLHSELNLSSLELGDSALYFCASSAGASAHEQYFGPGTRLTVT.